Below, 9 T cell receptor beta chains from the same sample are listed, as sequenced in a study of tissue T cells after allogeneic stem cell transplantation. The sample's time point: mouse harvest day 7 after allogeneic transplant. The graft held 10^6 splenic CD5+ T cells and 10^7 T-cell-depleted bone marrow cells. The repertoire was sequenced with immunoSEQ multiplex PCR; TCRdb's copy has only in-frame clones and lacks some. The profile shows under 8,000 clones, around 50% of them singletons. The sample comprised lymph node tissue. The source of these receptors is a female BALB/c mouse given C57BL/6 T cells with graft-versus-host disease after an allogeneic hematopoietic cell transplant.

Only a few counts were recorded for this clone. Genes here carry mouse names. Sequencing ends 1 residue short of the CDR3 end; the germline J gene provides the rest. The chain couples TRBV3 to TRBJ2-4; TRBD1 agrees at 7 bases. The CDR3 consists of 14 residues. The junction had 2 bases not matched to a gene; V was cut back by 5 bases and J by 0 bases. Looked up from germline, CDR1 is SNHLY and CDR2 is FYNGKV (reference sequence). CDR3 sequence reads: CASSPGQSQNTLYF. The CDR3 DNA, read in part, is TGTGCCAGCAGCCCGGGACAGAGTCAAAACACCTTGTAC.

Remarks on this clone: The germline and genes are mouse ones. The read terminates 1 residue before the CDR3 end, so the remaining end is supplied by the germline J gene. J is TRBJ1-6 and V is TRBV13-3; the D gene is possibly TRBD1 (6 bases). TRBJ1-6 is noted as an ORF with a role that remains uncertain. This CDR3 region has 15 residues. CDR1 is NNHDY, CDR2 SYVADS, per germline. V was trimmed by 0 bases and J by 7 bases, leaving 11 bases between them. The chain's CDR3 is CASSDVGARNSPLYF. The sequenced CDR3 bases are TGTGCCAGCAGTGATGTGGGGGCGCGAAATTCGCCCCTCTAC.

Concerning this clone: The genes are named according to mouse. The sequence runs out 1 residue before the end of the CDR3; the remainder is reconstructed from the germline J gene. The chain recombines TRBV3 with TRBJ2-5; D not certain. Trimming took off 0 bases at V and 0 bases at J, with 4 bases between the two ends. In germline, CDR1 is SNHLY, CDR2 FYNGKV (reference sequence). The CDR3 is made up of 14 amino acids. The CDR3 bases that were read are TGTGCCAGCAGCTTAGCGGGTAACCAAGACACCCAGTAC. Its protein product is CASSLAGNQDTQY. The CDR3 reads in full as CASSLAGNQDTQYF.

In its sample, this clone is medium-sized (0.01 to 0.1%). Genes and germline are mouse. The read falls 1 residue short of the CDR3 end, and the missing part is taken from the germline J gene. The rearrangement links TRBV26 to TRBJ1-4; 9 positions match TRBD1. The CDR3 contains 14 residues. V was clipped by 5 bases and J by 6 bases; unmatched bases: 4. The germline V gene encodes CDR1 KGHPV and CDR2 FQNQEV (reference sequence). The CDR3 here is CASSGDRVDERLFF. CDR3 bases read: TGTGCCAGCAGTGGGGACAGGGTGGACGAAAGATTATTT.

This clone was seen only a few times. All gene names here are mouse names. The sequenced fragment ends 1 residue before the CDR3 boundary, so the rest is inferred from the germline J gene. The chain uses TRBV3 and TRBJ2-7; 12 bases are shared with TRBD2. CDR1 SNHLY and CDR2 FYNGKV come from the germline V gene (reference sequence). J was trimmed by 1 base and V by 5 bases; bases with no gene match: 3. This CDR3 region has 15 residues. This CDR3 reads CASSLGLGGSYEQYF. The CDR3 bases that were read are TGTGCCAGCAGCCTGGGACTGGGGGGATCCTATGAACAGTAC.

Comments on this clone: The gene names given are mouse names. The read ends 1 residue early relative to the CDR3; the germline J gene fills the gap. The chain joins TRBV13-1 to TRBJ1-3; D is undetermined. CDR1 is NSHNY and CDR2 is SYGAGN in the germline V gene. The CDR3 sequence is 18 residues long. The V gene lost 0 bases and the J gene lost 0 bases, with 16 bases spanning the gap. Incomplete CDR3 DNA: TGTGCCAGCAGTGATGCATCCGGGCCAGAAATTTCTGGAAATACGCTCTAT. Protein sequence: CASSDASGPEISGNTLY. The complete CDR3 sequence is CASSDASGPEISGNTLYF.

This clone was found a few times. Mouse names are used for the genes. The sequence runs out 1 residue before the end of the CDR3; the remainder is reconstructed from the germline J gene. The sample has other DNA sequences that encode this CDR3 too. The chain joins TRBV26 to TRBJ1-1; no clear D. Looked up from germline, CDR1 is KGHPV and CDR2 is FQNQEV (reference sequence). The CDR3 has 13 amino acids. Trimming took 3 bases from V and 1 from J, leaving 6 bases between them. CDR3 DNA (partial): TGTGCCAGCAGTCTCGACGGGAACACAGAAGTCTTC. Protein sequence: CASSLDGNTEVF. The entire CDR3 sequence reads CASSLDGNTEVFF.

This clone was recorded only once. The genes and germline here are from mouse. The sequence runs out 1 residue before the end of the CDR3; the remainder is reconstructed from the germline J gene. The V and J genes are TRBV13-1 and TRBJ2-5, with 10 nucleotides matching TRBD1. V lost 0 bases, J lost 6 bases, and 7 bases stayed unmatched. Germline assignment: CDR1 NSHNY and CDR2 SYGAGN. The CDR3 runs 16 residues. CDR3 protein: CASSDAVTGGEDTQYF. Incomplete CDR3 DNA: TGTGCCAGCAGTGATGCAGTGACAGGGGGCGAGGACACCCAGTAC.

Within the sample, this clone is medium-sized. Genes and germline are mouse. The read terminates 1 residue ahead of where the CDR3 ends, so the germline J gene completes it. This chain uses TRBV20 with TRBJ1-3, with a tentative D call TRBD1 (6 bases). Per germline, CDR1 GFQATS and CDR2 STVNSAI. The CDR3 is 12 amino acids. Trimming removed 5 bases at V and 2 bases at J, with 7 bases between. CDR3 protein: CGAGTTGNTLYF. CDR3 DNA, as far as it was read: TGTGGTGCTGGGACAACTGGAAATACGCTCTAT.